This T cell receptor (beta chain) stems from a study of blood T cell repertoires in COVID-19. Overall study context: From the United States, Italy and Spain came samples of acute and convalescent COVID-19.

Authors' data handling: By means of reference gene primer amplification, nucleated cell counts were estimated. Generated by immunoSEQ multiplex PCR, the TCRdb table keeps only in-frame clones and is missing some. V and J calls and clone size are as listed in that table; D and trimming were resolved from the DNA. This sample yields around 250,000 clones, of which about 83% are seen a single time; around an eighth belongs to the top ten. Germline-derived CDR1 and CDR2 are LNHDA and SQIVND (reference sequence). The CDR3 loop spans 15 amino acids. The V gene lost 1 base and the J gene lost 1 base, with 7 bases spanning the gap.

The chain combines TRBV19 with TRBJ2-2; D gene ambiguous. The receptor comes from a man older than 75 with acute or convalescent COVID-19. Material for sequencing was peripheral blood. In nucleotides, the CDR3 is TGTGCCAGTAGTATAGTGCGACTGAACACCGGGGAGCTGTTTTTT. As protein: CASSIVRLNTGELFF.